A selection of T cell receptor beta chains follows, all from one sample in a study of regulatory T cells in long-lasting Graves disease. TCRdb reprocessed the multiplex PCR reads with MiXCR, giving one entry per CDR3 protein. The sample holds hundreds of thousands of distinct CDR3 sequences; roughly a fifth are singletons and the top ten take 25% to 30%. The sequencing used peripheral blood mononuclear cells (PBMCs), collected when the disease was refractory, from a patient treated with antithyroid drugs. The receptors originated from a female donor with Graves disease. CDR3s include the opening cysteine and the closing phenylalanine or tryptophan. The D gene is left open where the match is weak. Rows give clone size only sometimes, using once, few, many, or a class for an expanded clone.

clone_size,j_call,d_call,v_call,cdr3_aa,cdr3_nt
NA,TRBJ1-1,TRBD1,TRBV5-8,CASSYRQGPPTEALF,TGTGCCAGCAGCTACAGACAGGGGCCCCCGACTGAAGCTCTCTTT
many,TRBJ2-7,TRBD2,TRBV6-1,CASTPTSGGSYEQYF,TGTGCCAGCACCCCTACTAGCGGGGGAAGCTACGAGCAGTACTTC
many,TRBJ2-7,NA,TRBV3-1,CASSQASGEQYF,TGTGCCAGCAGCCAAGCCAGCGGCGAGCAGTACTTC
NA,TRBJ2-7,NA,TRBV5-4,CARRSDGEQCEQYF,TGTGCCCGCCGGTCGGACGGGGAGCAGTGCGAGCAGTACTTC
many,TRBJ1-1,TRBD1,TRBV6-1,CASGVTGLGNTEAFF,TGTGCCAGCGGGGTGACAGGGTTGGGGAACACTGAAGCTTTCTTT
NA,TRBJ2-3,TRBD1,TRBV2,CASTPGQNTDTQYF,TGTGCCAGCACCCCGGGACAGAACACAGATACGCAGTATTTT
many,TRBJ2-1,TRBD1,TRBV12-3/TRBV12-4,CASSGPGTGLLSSYNEQFF,TGTGCCAGCAGTGGACCCGGGACAGGACTTCTAAGCTCCTACAATGAGCAGTTCTTC
NA,TRBJ2-2,NA,TRBV5-1,CASSLDVYTGELFF,TGCGCCAGCAGCTTGGATGTGTACACCGGGGAGCTGTTTTTT
NA,TRBJ2-2,NA,TRBV30,CAWSRLLYASPRKNTGELFF,TGTGCCTGGAGTCGACTCTTATATGCCTCCCCACGTAAGAACACCGGGGAGCTGTTTTTT
NA,TRBJ2-3,NA,TRBV20-1,CSARALQGGGTDTRYF,TGCAGTGCTAGAGCCCTACAGGGAGGAGGGACAGATACGCGGTATTTT
NA,TRBJ1-5,NA,TRBV28,CPSSPGRGYPPQHF,TGTCCCAGCAGTCCAGGACGGGGGTATCCGCCCCAGCATTTT
many,TRBJ1-1,NA,TRBV20-1,CSGGGGINTEAFF,TGCAGCGGGGGCGGAGGGATTAACACTGAAGCTTTCTTT
NA,TRBJ2-1,NA,TRBV11-2,CASRNYRVNYNEQFF,TGTGCCAGCAGGAACTACAGGGTCAACTACAATGAGCAGTTCTTC
few,TRBJ1-2,TRBD1,TRBV13,CASSSRPGQVYGYTF,TGTGCCAGCAGCTCCAGACCGGGACAGGTCTATGGCTACACCTTC
many,TRBJ2-7,TRBD1,TRBV20-1,CSALWTGETYEQYF,TGCAGTGCTTTGTGGACAGGGGAGACCTACGAGCAGTACTTC
NA,TRBJ2-6,NA,TRBV6-1,CASRTQDSGANVLTF,TGTGCCAGCAGAACACAGGACTCTGGGGCCAACGTCCTGACTTTC
NA,TRBJ1-2,NA,TRBV7-2,CASSGGLLGYGYTF,TGTGCCAGCAGCGGGGGGCTGCTGGGCTATGGCTACACCTTC
many,TRBJ1-2,NA,TRBV12-3/TRBV12-4,CASSFGGPGGYTF,TGTGCCAGCAGTTTCGGCGGGCCAGGAGGCTACACCTTC
many,TRBJ2-5,NA,TRBV20-1,CSARDRRVAQETQYF,TGCAGTGCTAGAGATAGGAGAGTAGCCCAAGAGACCCAGTACTTC
NA,TRBJ2-4,NA,TRBV7-9,CASSRWTPPGNIQYF,TGTGCCAGCAGCCGATGGACACCCCCCGGAAACATTCAGTACTTC
medium-sized,TRBJ1-2,NA,TRBV13,CASSLEFNRNYGYTF,TGTGCCAGCAGCTTAGAATTCAACAGGAACTATGGCTACACCTTC
NA,TRBJ1-2,NA,TRBV4-1,CASSQVGRSYGYTF,TGCGCCAGCAGCCAAGTCGGCAGAAGCTATGGCTACACCTTC
few,TRBJ1-4,NA,TRBV6-2/TRBV6-3,CASSEVGIRNEKLFF,TGTGCCAGCAGTGAAGTGGGGATTCGTAATGAAAAACTGTTTTTT
NA,TRBJ2-1,NA,TRBV20-1,CSARIAWLAIDEQFF,TGCAGTGCTAGGATAGCTTGGTTAGCGATCGATGAGCAGTTCTTC
many,TRBJ1-2,NA,TRBV29-1,CSAAGLYGYTF,TGCAGCGCCGCAGGGCTTTATGGCTACACCTTC
few,TRBJ2-3,NA,TRBV7-9,CASSLASGSTDTQYF,TGTGCCAGCAGCTTAGCGTCCGGTAGCACAGATACGCAGTATTTT
NA,TRBJ2-3,NA,TRBV10-2,CASSEGGTSTDTQYF,TGCGCCAGCAGTGAGGGCGGAACTAGCACAGATACGCAGTATTTT
many,TRBJ1-2,TRBD1,TRBV30,CAWSGGQGMVYGYTF,TGTGCCTGGAGTGGGGGACAGGGGATGGTCTATGGCTACACCTTC
many,TRBJ1-5,TRBD1,TRBV6-1,CASSGRTGGIQPQHF,TGTGCCAGCAGCGGGCGGACAGGGGGCATTCAGCCCCAGCATTTT
few,TRBJ1-5,NA,TRBV20-1,CSARDFARLGAQHF,TGCAGTGCTAGAGATTTCGCCCGCCTGGGGGCCCAGCATTTT
few,TRBJ2-5,TRBD2,TRBV30,CAWSWGTSGGAETQYF,TGTGCCTGGAGCTGGGGGACTAGCGGGGGGGCAGAGACCCAGTACTTC
NA,TRBJ2-5,NA,TRBV7-6,CASSLAAHLGEETQYF,TGTGCCAGCAGCTTAGCGGCCCACCTCGGCGAGGAGACCCAGTACTTC
many,TRBJ1-5,NA,TRBV2,CASRRNQPQHF,TGTGCCAGCAGACGCAATCAGCCCCAGCATTTT
many,TRBJ2-1,TRBD2,TRBV2,CASSERASGRENEQFF,TGTGCCAGCAGTGAAAGGGCTAGCGGGAGGGAAAATGAGCAGTTCTTC
many,TRBJ2-2,NA,TRBV7-2,CASSLGGEGANTGELFF,TGTGCCAGCAGCTTAGGGGGAGAGGGCGCGAACACCGGGGAGCTGTTTTTT
NA,TRBJ1-3,NA,TRBV11-2,CASSLEWRNTIYF,TGTGCCAGCAGCTTAGAGTGGAGGAACACCATATATTTT
many,TRBJ1-3,TRBD1,TRBV2,CASSSDRVVDGNTIYF,TGTGCCAGCAGTTCAGACAGGGTAGTTGATGGAAACACCATATATTTT
many,TRBJ1-5,NA,TRBV20-1,CSASRNGGNQPQHF,TGCAGTGCTAGTAGGAATGGTGGCAATCAGCCCCAGCATTTT
many,TRBJ1-5,NA,TRBV27,CASSTNTFNQPQHF,TGTGCCAGCAGTACGAACACGTTCAATCAGCCCCAGCATTTT
few,TRBJ2-1,TRBD2,TRBV6-1,CASSSPGTSGRMGNEQFF,TGTGCCAGCAGCTCACCAGGGACTAGCGGGAGAATGGGGAATGAGCAGTTCTTC
NA,TRBJ1-1,TRBD1,TRBV11-1,CASSQDVRQGGKTEAFF,TGCGCCAGCAGCCAAGACGTAAGACAGGGGGGGAAAACTGAAGCTTTCTTT
many,TRBJ1-3,NA,TRBV7-9,CASSSSGDTIYF,TGTGCCAGCAGCTCGTCCGGGGACACCATATATTTT
NA,TRBJ2-2,NA,TRBV4-1,CASSQVPPRGSNTGELFF,TGCGCCAGCAGCCAAGTCCCCCCCCGGGGGTCGAACACCGGGGAGCTGTTTTTT
few,TRBJ1-2,NA,TRBV24-1,CATSGLQVVGYTF,TGTGCCACCAGTGGTTTACAGGTGGTCGGCTACACCTTC
NA,TRBJ2-3,TRBD1,TRBV28,CASTHDRGSTDTQYF,TGTGCCAGCACTCACGACAGGGGCAGCACAGATACGCAGTATTTT
NA,TRBJ1-6,NA,TRBV7-9,CASSLGGGENSPLHF,TGTGCCAGCAGCTTAGGAGGAGGGGAGAATTCACCCCTCCACTTT
few,TRBJ1-6,NA,TRBV4-2,CASSQAEGLGSPLHF,TGTGCCAGCAGCCAAGCTGAGGGATTGGGTTCACCCCTCCACTTT
few,TRBJ1-5,TRBD1,TRBV30,CAWSYPDRVNQPQHF,TGTGCCTGGAGTTACCCTGACAGGGTAAACCAGCCCCAGCATTTT
NA,TRBJ1-5,NA,TRBV24-1,CATSEGSRNQPQHF,TGTGCCACCAGTGAAGGGTCGCGCAATCAGCCCCAGCATTTT
many,TRBJ2-2,TRBD2,TRBV27,CASSLGGGRRTGELFF,TGTGCCAGCAGTTTAGGAGGCGGGAGGAGAACCGGGGAGCTGTTTTTT
few,TRBJ1-5,TRBD1,TRBV27,CASRRQGANQPQHF,TGTGCCAGCAGGCGGCAGGGGGCTAATCAGCCCCAGCATTTT
NA,TRBJ2-2,NA,TRBV6-1,CASIMYINTGELFF,TGTGCCAGCATTATGTACATAAACACCGGGGAGCTGTTTTTT